This T cell receptor (beta chain) was profiled in a study of PD-L1 blockade in urothelial cancer (dated by TCRdb to the late 2010s). For context, the study as a whole: All patients started therapy in about 2014 and received atezolizumab 1,200 mg intravenously every 3 weeks. Pretreatment blood TCR-seq was available for 27 to 30 patients, at least one posttreatment blood collection was obtained for 24 patients, and tumor TCR-seq was available for 24 patients. Pretreatment tumor samples, along with matched peripheral blood serially collected before and after atezolizumab treatment, were subjected to TCR sequencing. Several patients reached durable clinical benefit, while fewer than 25 patients did not. About 90% of the roughly 29 patients were identified as males with urothelial cancer of bladder origin, and a prior smoking history was reported by 18 of 29 patients. Blood samples were analyzed 3 weeks after the start of treatment (second dose) and 6 weeks after the start of treatment. The study was an exploratory multi-omic analysis of somatic, immune and clinical correlates of response to PD-L1 blockade with atezolizumab in urothelial cancer. Blood samples yielded a median of approximately 150,000 T cells and around 80,000 unique TCRs, with median clonality 0.080. Durable clinical benefit was defined as a progression-free survival longer than 6 months, and TCR features were additionally tested against progression-free survival and overall survival. An ECOG performance status of 0 or 1 was recorded for the patients, and 0 to 3 prior chemotherapy regimens had been received by the patients. In the same patients, pretreatment tumors underwent whole exome sequencing and RNA sequencing in addition to TCR sequencing.

Summary of the overall study and its limitations: Small sample size (n ≈ 27) and many exploratory analyses mean the results are intended to be hypothesis-generating. Patients with durable benefit showed greater expansion of tumor-associated TCR clones in peripheral blood 3 weeks after starting treatment (n ≈ 20, p = 0.022). A pretreatment peripheral blood TCR clonality below the median was linked to improved progression-free and overall survival.

Remarks on this clone: This clone's antigen is unknown. No clone much larger than this one lies a single base away; base qualities are absent.

The cohort included roughly 30 patients with locally advanced or metastatic urothelial carcinoma who were treated at Memorial Sloan Kettering on a trial protocol. Peripheral blood mononuclear cells were collected pretreatment and during treatment, at between 1 and 8 total time points per patient. The Qiagen DNeasy Blood extraction kit was used to purify genomic DNA from total PBMCs and from tumor samples. Collected pretreatment and during treatment, PBMCs were isolated and stored as previously described. Reading the germline V gene gives CDR1 SQVTM and CDR2 ANQGSEA. Deletion took 6 bases off V and 10 bases off J, with a span of 22 bases between the germline ends. Measured from the cysteine to the phenylalanine, the CDR3 is 14 residues long. CDR3 DNA is the only sequence kept; it has 42 bases, read in frame from the first base. Synthetic TCR analog templates were spiked into each PCR to estimate absolute template abundance from read counts. TCRbeta CDR3 regions were amplified from genomic DNA with bias-controlled V and J gene primers using the immunoSEQ assay. Sequencing of rearranged TCRbeta segments was performed at approximately 20X coverage. In the authors' own workflow: Clustering was used to correct sequencing errors, and CDR3s were annotated against IMGT so that V, D and J genes could be assigned. Out-of-frame and stop-codon sequences were excluded, and only productive TCRbeta rearrangements were used in downstream analyses. Clonality was calculated as one minus the Shannon entropy normalized by the log of the number of unique productive sequences. Clones differing between time points or between blood and tumor were identified by Fisher's exact test with Benjamini-Hochberg correction at adjusted p below 0.01. As stored in TCRdb, this immuneACCESS dataset retains in-frame rearrangements with V and J assigned. A fraction of the clones does not appear; measured against another copy, unresolved V genes explain less than half of the discrepancy, and the remainder lacks a known reason. The V and J calls and clone size were taken over from that table, and D and trimming were inferred from the DNA. This sample lists tens of thousands of clones; around 84% were detected once. The ten most abundant clones make up roughly 4.5% of the sample.

The specimen was PBMCs, collected around atezolizumab (anti-PD-L1) treatment. The V and J segments used are TRBV29-1 and TRBJ2-1; TRBD2 is possibly the D segment (7 matching bases). The TCR comes from a man between 65 and 85 years old with urothelial cancer. For the CDR3, the sequence is CSVGRQEPGREQFF. The DNA sequence follows: TGCAGCGTCGGTAGACAGGAACCCGGGAGGGAGCAGTTCTTC.